The 17 T cell receptor beta chains listed next were all sequenced from one sample in a study of blood T cell repertoires in COVID-19. Assay: immunoSEQ multiplex PCR; the TCRdb copy retains only in-frame clones and omits some. This repertoire shows just over 250,000 clones, about 85% found once; its top ten account for 4%. Source material: peripheral blood. The source of these receptors is a man aged 55 to 69 who had recovered from COVID-19.

This rearrangement joins TRBV30 to TRBJ1-5; the match to TRBD1 covers 8 bases. The trim removed 5 bases at V and 6 bases at J, leaving 12 bases unmatched. Germline V CDR1 and CDR2: GTSNPN, SVGIG (reference sequence). CDR3 length: 15 residues. The CDR3 spells CAWDGGQGAVQPQHF. CDR3 sequence (DNA): TGTGCCTGGGATGGAGGCCAGGGGGCTGTTCAGCCCCAGCATTTT.

V gene TRBV6-1 combines with J gene TRBJ1-5, with a weak D call TRBD1 (5 bases). From germline, CDR1 is MNHNS and CDR2 SASEGT. V lost 3 bases to trimming and J lost 4 bases, with 13 bases between them. The CDR3 contains 15 residues. This CDR3 reads CASSDGVGGNQPQHF. The CDR3, as DNA: TGTGCCAGCAGTGATGGTGTGGGGGGAAATCAGCCCCAGCATTTT.

The chain is built from TRBV18 and TRBJ1-3; the D gene is possibly TRBD1 (6 bases). Trimming left V 3 bases short and J 4 bases short, with 10 bases between. The CDR3 is 14 residues long. Looked up from germline, CDR1 is KGHSH and CDR2 is LQKENI. The DNA for the CDR3 is TGTGCCAGCTCACCGGGACAAGTCGGAAACACCATATATTTT. Translation gives CASSPGQVGNTIYF.

This clone was seen once. This rearrangement joins TRBV6-6 to TRBJ1-2; D is perhaps TRBD1 (5 bases). The CDR3 is 14 residues long. Per germline, CDR1 MNHNY and CDR2 SVGAGI (reference sequence). V was trimmed by 6 bases and J by 4 bases, leaving 15 bases between them. The CDR3 DNA sequence: TGTGCCAGCAGCCCTCTTCCCGGGGGCTATGGCTACACCTTC. Encoded protein: CASSPLPGGYGYTF.

The V gene is TRBV5-8, the J gene TRBJ1-3; D possibly corresponds to TRBD1 (5 bases). Germline CDR1 reads SGHTS; CDR2 reads YDEGEE. This CDR3 has 13 amino acids. With 6 bases removed from V and 5 bases from J, the gap between germline ends came to 12 bases. The CDR3 bases are TGTGCCAGCACCCTGGGGGGTCGAAACACCATATATTTT. Its translation: CASTLGGRNTIYF.

Notes on this clone: The identical CDR3 is also encoded by other nucleotide sequences in the sample. The chain couples TRBV9 to TRBJ2-7; 10 nucleotides match TRBD2. CDR1 and CDR2 (germline): SGDLS, YYNGEE. This CDR3 region has 14 residues. V lost 2 bases to trimming and J lost 1 base; unmatched junction nucleotides: 0. CDR3 in amino acids: CASSVSGGSYEQYF. The CDR3 DNA is TGTGCCAGCAGCGTTAGCGGGGGGTCCTACGAGCAGTACTTC.

The rearrangement joins TRBV6-5 to TRBJ2-7; D remains unclear. There are 14 residues in the CDR3. Trimming removed 6 bases from V and 6 bases from J, with 18 bases in between. Germline V CDR1 and CDR2: MNHEY, SVGAGI. The CDR3 sequence: CASRSRVLLGEQYF. CDR3 nucleotides: TGTGCCAGCAGATCCCGGGTCCTCCTAGGCGAGCAGTACTTC.

The chain is built from TRBV9 and TRBJ2-3, with 10 nucleotides matching TRBD1. This CDR3 is 16 amino acids long. CDR1 and CDR2 (germline): SGDLS, YYNGEE. V was clipped by 4 bases and J by 2 bases; unmatched bases: 7. CDR3 loop: CASSTGDRGNTDTQYF. CDR3 sequence (DNA): TGTGCCAGCAGCACCGGGGACAGGGGCAACACAGATACGCAGTATTTT.

V gene TRBV7-9 combines with J gene TRBJ2-2; 9 bases match TRBD1. Germline CDR1 and CDR2: SEHNR and FQNEAQ (reference sequence). V gave up 7 bases and J gave up 6 bases; unmatched junction bases: 12. The CDR3 has 16 amino acids. CDR3 bases: TGTGCCAGCAAAAAGGACAGGGGTCGCCCCCCCGGGGAGCTGTTTTTT. Its translation is CASKKDRGRPPGELFF.

The chain has TRBV27 and TRBJ2-7, with D unresolved. The CDR3 covers 13 residues. Germline assignment: CDR1 MNHEY and CDR2 SMNVEV (reference sequence). V lost 2 bases, J lost 3 bases, and 8 bases lay in between. CDR3 in DNA: TGTGCCAGCAGTTTAGACAATGGCTACGAGCAGTACTTC. Encoded protein: CASSLDNGYEQYF.

The V and J genes are TRBV5-6 and TRBJ2-7; possible D gene TRBD1, 6 bases. Germline-derived CDR1 and CDR2 are SGHDT and YYEEEE. Trimming removed 3 bases from V and 4 bases from J, with 8 bases in between. There are 12 residues in the CDR3. This chain's CDR3 is CASSWGQYEQYF. Written as DNA, the CDR3 is TGTGCCAGCAGCTGGGGGCAATACGAGCAGTACTTC.

The CDR3, as DNA: TGTGCCAGCAGCTTACATCCGAGTGAAGCTTTCTTT. Its protein product is CASSLHPSEAFF. The V call is TRBV7-9, the J call TRBJ1-1; D is undetermined. Germline V gene data show CDR1 as SEHNR and CDR2 as FQNEAQ (reference sequence). The CDR3 is 12 residues long. V was cut by 2 bases and J by 7 bases, with 8 bases left in between.

The chain combines TRBV15 with TRBJ1-1; TRBD1 matches at 10 bases. Germline V gene lookup returns CDR1 LNHNV and CDR2 YYDKDF (reference sequence). The CDR3 has 15 amino acids. With V trimmed by 3 bases and J by 8 bases, 9 bases remained unmatched. The CDR3 DNA follows: TGTGCCACCAGCAGGGACAGGGGGGCTTTCTTCGAAGCTTTCTTT. Its protein product is CATSRDRGAFFEAFF.

CDR3 amino acids: CASRGQGLAKNIQYF. The CDR3 DNA reads TGTGCCAGCAGGGGACAGGGGTTAGCCAAAAACATTCAGTACTTC. V gene TRBV2 combines with J gene TRBJ2-4; TRBD1 matches at 10 bases. This CDR3 has 15 amino acids. Trimming cost V 6 bases and J 0 bases; bases outside gene matches: 2. In germline, CDR1 is SNHLY, CDR2 FYNNEI.

The V gene is TRBV6-5, the J gene TRBJ2-5; unclear D gene. CDR3 length equals 15 residues. CDR1 is MNHEY and CDR2 is SVGAGI in the germline V gene. V lost 1 base, J lost 2 bases, and 11 bases lay in between. The DNA of the CDR3 is TGTGCCAGCAGTTACTTGGCCATGCCGCAAGAGACCCAGTACTTC. This encodes CASSYLAMPQETQYF.

V usage is TRBV9 and J usage is TRBJ2-6; 9 nucleotides align to TRBD1. This CDR3 is built from 17 residues. CDR1 SGDLS and CDR2 YYNGEE come from the germline V gene. Germline trimming cut 7 bases from V and 0 bases from J; bases unmatched to any gene: 8. The CDR3 is CASQRGTGISGANVLTF. The CDR3 coding sequence is TGTGCCAGCCAAAGGGGGACAGGGATCTCTGGGGCCAACGTCCTGACTTTC.

The chain is built from TRBV6-5 and TRBJ1-1; D may be TRBD1 (6 bases). Germline V lookup: CDR1 MNHEY, CDR2 SVGAGI. The CDR3 runs to 13 residues. V was pared by 6 bases and J by 3 bases, with 11 bases between. Written as DNA, the CDR3 is TGTGCCAGCAGAATCACAGGGCACACTGAAGCTTTCTTT. Translated, it gives CASRITGHTEAFF.